The 19 T cell receptor beta chains reported below all come from one sample, sequenced in a study of blood T cell repertoires in COVID-19. TCRdb's table, derived via immunoSEQ multiplex PCR, lists solely in-frame clones and lacks some. Of around 200,000 clones in the sample, roughly 73% were seen once. The sample comprised peripheral blood. The receptors shown here come from a woman aged 80 or older with active or convalescent COVID-19.

The rearrangement uses TRBV4-1 and TRBJ1-1; 7 bases are a match to TRBD1. The V segment lost 0 bases and the J segment 7 bases; nucleotides outside the gene matches: 8. Germline CDR1 MGHRA, CDR2 YSYEKL. This CDR3 spans 15 amino acids. The CDR3 sequence is CASSQDIARGIEAFF. The CDR3 DNA reads as TGCGCCAGCAGCCAAGATATTGCCAGGGGGATTGAAGCTTTCTTT.

Written as DNA, the CDR3 is TGTGCCAGCAGCAAGACAGGAAGGCTCGATGAGCAGTTCTTC. Its protein is CASSKTGRLDEQFF. This sequence joins TRBV7-9 and TRBJ2-1, with D perhaps matching TRBD1 (6 bases). Trimming shortened V by 5 bases and J by 8 bases, and 16 bases separated the two germline ends. The CDR3 is 14 residues long. CDR1 and CDR2 from the germline V gene are SEHNR and FQNEAQ (reference sequence).

This chain uses TRBV5-1 with TRBJ2-5, with 9 bases fitting TRBD2. This CDR3 region has 17 residues. J lost 0 bases, V lost 4 bases, and 10 bases had no gene match. In germline, CDR1 is SGHRS, CDR2 YFSETQ. DNA of the CDR3: TGCGCCAGCAGCGCCGGCTCGAGCGGGGGGTACCAAGAGACCCAGTACTTC. It codes for CASSAGSSGGYQETQYF.

J is TRBJ2-2 and V is TRBV5-1, with D possibly TRBD1 on 6 matching bases. Between the trimmed V and J ends, which lost 7 bases and 4 bases, there was a span of 26 bases. The CDR3 is made up of 18 amino acids. Germline V gene lookup returns CDR1 SGHRS and CDR2 YFSETQ. As DNA, the CDR3 is TGCGCCAGCGGCGATCCGCAGGGGCGTCGACTAATCACCGGGGAGCTGTTTTTT. This gives the protein CASGDPQGRRLITGELFF.

The genes are TRBV6-5 and TRBJ1-1; the D gene is possibly TRBD1 (5 bases). The CDR3 has 13 amino acids. Trimming removed 7 bases at V and 4 bases at J, with 13 bases between. The V gene's germline CDR1 is MNHEY and CDR2 SVGAGI. The CDR3 bases are TGTGCCAGCATCCAGGGTCAAACCACTGAAGCTTTCTTT. This encodes CASIQGQTTEAFF.

This clone was observed a few times. This chain uses TRBV5-1 with TRBJ2-7; TRBD2 agrees at 8 bases. The CDR3 runs 14 residues. V lost 2 bases and J lost 3; bases outside the gene matches: 4. CDR1 is SGHRS, CDR2 YFSETQ, per germline. The CDR3 DNA follows: TGCGCCAGCAGCTTAGCGGGGGAGCTCTACGAGCAGTACTTC. Translated, it gives CASSLAGELYEQYF. The variable domain in full, completed from reference TRBV5-1 and TRBJ2-7, reads KAGVTQTPRYLIKTRGQQVTLSCSPISGHRSVSWYQQTPGQGLQFLFEYFSETQRNKGNFPGRFSGRQFSNSRSEMNVSTLELGDSALYLCASSLAGELYEQYFGPGTRLTVT.

The table lists this clone with a count of one. The chain uses TRBV5-6 and TRBJ1-6, with 9 positions matching TRBD1. Germline V gene data show CDR1 as SGHDT and CDR2 as YYEEEE. The CDR3 runs 14 residues. The V and J ends lost 6 bases and 8 bases, in that order; junction bases with no gene match: 6. CDR3 in DNA: TGTGCCAGCAACGACAGGGGGACATATTCACCCCTCCACTTT. This sequence encodes CASNDRGTYSPLHF.

The chain carries TRBV27 and TRBJ1-5; 8 bases fit TRBD1. CDR3 length: 17 amino acids. Losses at the gene ends were 4 bases for V and 2 bases for J; bases not matched to a gene: 10. The V gene's germline CDR1 is MNHEY and CDR2 SMNVEV (reference sequence). The CDR3 here is CASSSLLTGGGNQPQHF. The CDR3 DNA reads as TGTGCCAGCAGTTCCCTCCTTACAGGGGGTGGCAATCAGCCCCAGCATTTT.

This clone was counted a single time. DNA of the CDR3: TGTGCCAGCAGTCCCTCGGGACTAGCAGGAGAGACCCAGTACTTC. Translated: CASSPSGLAGETQYF. V is TRBV28 and J is TRBJ2-5; 9 bases match TRBD2. J gave up 4 bases and V 5 bases, and 8 bases lay outside the gene matches. This CDR3 contains 15 residues. The germline V gene encodes CDR1 MDHEN and CDR2 SYDVKM.

The chain combines TRBV12-3 or TRBV12-4 with TRBJ2-3; possible D gene TRBD2, 6 bases. This CDR3 is built from 13 residues. Trimming removed 6 bases from V and 5 bases from J, with 12 bases in between. CDR3 sequence reads: CASRDPEGDTQYF. CDR3 DNA sequence: TGTGCCAGCAGGGACCCGGAGGGAGATACGCAGTATTTT.

This clone was seen only a few times. The genes are TRBV3-1 (or the pseudogene TRBV3-2) and TRBJ2-3; no clear D. Germline-derived CDR1 and CDR2 are LGHDT and YNNKEL (reference sequence). This CDR3 is 15 amino acids long. Trimming removed 1 base at V and 2 bases at J, with 10 bases between. The CDR3 DNA follows: TGTGCCAGCAGCCAAGGCCCACAAAACACAGATACGCAGTATTTT. Protein: CASSQGPQNTDTQYF.

V gene TRBV7-2 combines with J gene TRBJ2-1; 8 bases align to TRBD2. V shed 1 base, J shed 9 bases, and the junction held 8 bases outside the gene matches. This CDR3 spans 15 amino acids. Germline V gene data show CDR1 as SGHTA and CDR2 as FQGNSA. CDR3 in amino acids: CASSLGRGGRVEQFF. The CDR3 DNA reads TGTGCCAGCAGCTTAGGACGGGGGGGCCGTGTTGAGCAGTTCTTC.

The chain combines TRBV3-1 (or the pseudogene TRBV3-2) with TRBJ2-7; 9 bases are a match to TRBD2. The V segment lost 4 bases and the J segment 7 bases; nucleotides outside the gene matches: 11. The CDR3 has 15 residues. Germline V lookup: CDR1 LGHDT, CDR2 YNNKEL (reference sequence). The CDR3 nucleotides are TGTGCCAGCAGCCTGAGGGGACTAGCAGCAGGGGAGCAGTACTTC. This codes for CASSLRGLAAGEQYF.

This clone was counted only a few times. The same CDR3 can be traced to other DNA sequences in this sample. The chain uses TRBV6-5 and TRBJ1-3, with D tentatively TRBD1 (5 bases). V lost 2 bases to trimming and J lost 1 base, with 6 bases between them. This CDR3 is built from 14 residues. Per germline, CDR1 MNHEY and CDR2 SVGAGI. CDR3 bases: TGTGCCAGCAGTTACAGGGGATCTGGAAACACCATATATTTT. Translation gives CASSYRGSGNTIYF.

The chain recombines TRBV2 with TRBJ2-1; D not certain. Trimming pared 1 base from V and 8 bases from J, leaving 6 bases between. This CDR3 has 12 amino acids. The germline CDR1 and CDR2 sequences are SNHLY and FYNNEI. In nucleotides, the CDR3 is TGTGCCAGCAGTGAAGGTTTATATGAGCAGTTCTTC. Protein sequence: CASSEGLYEQFF.

The V and J genes are TRBV28 and TRBJ1-2, with TRBD1 identical over 10 bases. With 4 bases clipped from V and 4 bases from J, the junction kept 9 bases outside the gene matches. The CDR3 covers 16 residues. Germline assignment: CDR1 MDHEN and CDR2 SYDVKM. CDR3 nucleotide sequence: TGTGCCAGCAGTTCCTCGGGACAGGGGACCCCCTATGGCTACACCTTC. Protein sequence: CASSSSGQGTPYGYTF.

J is TRBJ1-3 and V is TRBV7-9, with TRBD1 as a possible D gene (5 bases). The V and J ends lost 6 bases and 5 bases respectively, with 5 bases between them. The CDR3 has 11 amino acids. CDR1 and CDR2 (germline): SEHNR, FQNEAQ (reference sequence). The CDR3 sequence is CASRDRNTIYF. The CDR3 nucleotides are TGTGCCAGCAGGGACAGAAACACCATATATTTT.

The chain links TRBV5-1 to TRBJ1-1, with 10 positions matching TRBD1. J was trimmed by 9 bases and V by 4 bases; bases with no gene match: 9. The CDR3 spans 14 residues. Germline CDR1 reads SGHRS; CDR2 reads YFSETQ. CDR3 sequence: CASSLFADRGQAFF. CDR3 nucleotides: TGCGCCAGCAGCCTGTTTGCCGACAGGGGGCAAGCTTTCTTT.

This chain connects TRBV7-6 to TRBJ1-4; no definite D call. The ends were cut back, 5 bases at V and 3 bases at J, with 10 bases in the middle. The CDR3 covers 14 residues. Germline values: CDR1 SGHVS, CDR2 FNYEAQ. The chain's CDR3 is CASSQPGSNEKLFF. The CDR3 DNA reads TGTGCCAGCAGCCAGCCAGGTTCTAATGAAAAACTGTTTTTT.